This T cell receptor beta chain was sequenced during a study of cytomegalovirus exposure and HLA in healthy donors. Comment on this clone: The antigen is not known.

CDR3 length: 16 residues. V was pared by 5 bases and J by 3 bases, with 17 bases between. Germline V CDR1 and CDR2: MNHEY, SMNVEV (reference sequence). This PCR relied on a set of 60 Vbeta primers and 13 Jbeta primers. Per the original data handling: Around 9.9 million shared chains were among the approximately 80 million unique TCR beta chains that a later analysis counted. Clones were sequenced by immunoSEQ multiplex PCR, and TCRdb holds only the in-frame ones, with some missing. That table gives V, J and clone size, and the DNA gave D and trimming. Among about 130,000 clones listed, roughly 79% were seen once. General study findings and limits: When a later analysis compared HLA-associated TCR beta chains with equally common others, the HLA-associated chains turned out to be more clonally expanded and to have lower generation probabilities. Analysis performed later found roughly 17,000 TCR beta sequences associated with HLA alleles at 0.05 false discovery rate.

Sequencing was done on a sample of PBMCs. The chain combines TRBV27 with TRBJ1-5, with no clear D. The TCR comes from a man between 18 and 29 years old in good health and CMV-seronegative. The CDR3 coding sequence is TGTGCCAGCAGTCAGAGGGTAGACGGGTACAATCAGCCCCAGCATTTT. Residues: CASSQRVDGYNQPQHF.